One sample yielded the 24 T cell receptor beta chains listed below, sequenced in a study of T cell changes during pregnancy in multiple sclerosis. Clones were sequenced by immunoSEQ multiplex PCR, and TCRdb holds only the in-frame ones, with some missing. This table holds around 71,000 clones, roughly 92% found once. This sample comprised peripheral blood, obtained in the third trimester of pregnancy. The receptors were sampled from a female donor with multiple sclerosis, enrolled in a pregnancy study.

This rearrangement joins TRBV30 to TRBJ2-1; 10 nucleotides agree with TRBD2. The CDR3 spans 15 residues. Unmatched junction bases numbered 11, after V lost 2 bases and J lost 10 bases. Germline V gives CDR1 GTSNPN, CDR2 SVGIG (reference sequence). The CDR3 sequence is CAWSPGLADGGEQFF. DNA of the CDR3: TGTGCCTGGAGTCCCGGACTAGCGGACGGGGGGGAGCAGTTCTTC.

The chain is built from TRBV11-2 and TRBJ2-5, with D maybe TRBD2 (6 bases). CDR3 length: 14 amino acids. V was cut by 7 bases and J by 4 bases, with 16 bases left in between. Germline CDR1 SGHAT, CDR2 FQNNGV. CDR3 sequence reads: CASTSQRAGETQYF. In DNA, the CDR3 is TGTGCCAGCACCAGTCAGCGGGCGGGAGAGACCCAGTACTTC. The variable domain in full, with the rest retrieved from reference TRBV11-2 and TRBJ2-5, is EAGVAQSPRYKIIEKRQSVAFWCNPISGHATLYWYQQILGQGPKLLIQFQNNGVVDDSQLPKDRFSAERLKGVDSTLKIQPAKLEDSAVYLCASTSQRAGETQYFGPGTRLLVL.

The V and J genes are TRBV29-1 and TRBJ2-2; 7 positions match TRBD1. The J segment lost 1 base and the V segment lost 2 bases, leaving 1 base of the junction unmatched. The CDR3 consists of 14 residues. CDR1 SQVTM and CDR2 ANQGSEA come from the germline V gene. The CDR3 protein is CSVEQGVNTGELFF. The CDR3 nucleotides read TGCAGCGTTGAACAGGGGGTGAACACCGGGGAGCTGTTTTTT.

The genes are TRBV27 and TRBJ2-7; 10 bases fit TRBD1. This CDR3 region has 13 residues. Trimming removed 6 bases from V and 5 bases from J; junction bases left unmatched: 4. Germline CDR1 reads MNHEY; CDR2 reads SMNVEV (reference sequence). This chain's CDR3 is CASRGTGVHEQYF. The CDR3 DNA reads TGTGCCAGCAGAGGGACAGGGGTTCACGAGCAGTACTTC.

The chain has TRBV11-2 and TRBJ2-1, with TRBD2 identical over 8 bases. Germline assignment: CDR1 SGHAT and CDR2 FQNNGV. This CDR3 has 17 amino acids. After removal of 1 base from V and 4 bases from J, the junction contained 9 bases not matched to a gene. Here the CDR3 DNA reads TGTGCCAGCAGCTTAGTCGCGGTCACTAGCGGATACAATGAGCAGTTCTTC. Translation: CASSLVAVTSGYNEQFF.

This rearrangement joins TRBV10-3 to TRBJ2-3; D unresolved. Trimming removed 6 bases at V and 4 bases at J, with 14 bases between. CDR3 size: 14 residues. Germline-derived CDR1 and CDR2 are ENHRY and SYGVKD. The CDR3 DNA is TGTGCCATCAGACCCTTTAATGAGGCAGATACGCAGTATTTT. Its translation: CAIRPFNEADTQYF.

The CDR3 region is CAGRTGENEQFF. Written as DNA, the CDR3 is TGTGCCGGAAGGACAGGGGAGAATGAGCAGTTCTTC. This chain uses TRBV6-6 with TRBJ2-1; 9 bases align to TRBD1. CDR3 length equals 12 residues. Trimming took 11 bases from V and 7 from J; bases not matched to a gene: 6. Per germline, CDR1 MNHNY and CDR2 SVGAGI (reference sequence).

This clone was recorded a few times. The chain links TRBV7-2 to TRBJ2-7, with D perhaps matching TRBD2 (5 bases). Trimming took off 3 bases at V and 0 bases at J, with 9 bases between the two ends. There are 14 residues in the CDR3. Germline CDR1 reads SGHTA; CDR2 reads FQGNSA. The DNA of the CDR3 is TGTGCCAGCAGCTTCCCTAGCCTCTCCTACGAGCAGTACTTC. Its protein product is CASSFPSLSYEQYF.

This clone was detected once. The CDR3 loop reads CASSSGPGLENIQYF. The CDR3 DNA sequence: TGTGCCAGCAGCTCAGGACCGGGACTAGAAAACATTCAGTACTTC. The rearrangement joins TRBV7-2 to TRBJ2-4, with TRBD2 matching over 8 bases. CDR3 length: 15 residues. V was pared by 4 bases and J by 5 bases, with 7 bases of the junction left unmatched. Germline V gene sequence: CDR1 SGHTA, CDR2 FQGNSA.

The rearrangement uses TRBV12-5 and TRBJ2-7; 10 nucleotides align to TRBD1. The ends lost 4 bases at V and 9 bases at J; junction bases unmatched: 9. There are 14 residues in the CDR3. Germline loops: CDR1 LGHNT, CDR2 FRNRAP. As DNA, the CDR3 is TGTGCTAGTGGTTCAACGGACAGGGGGGGGAGGCAGTACTTC. Its protein is CASGSTDRGGRQYF.

The chain combines TRBV27 with TRBJ2-5; possibly TRBD2 for D (6 bases). Germline CDR1 MNHEY, CDR2 SMNVEV (reference sequence). The CDR3 length is 14 residues. Trimming pared 5 bases from V and 4 bases from J, leaving 14 bases between. The CDR3 is CASSPHGTAETQYF. CDR3 in DNA: TGTGCCAGCAGTCCACATGGGACTGCAGAGACCCAGTACTTC.

The chain combines TRBV7-2 with TRBJ2-7; a weak D match, TRBD1 (7 bases). The CDR3 is 16 residues long. The V and J ends lost 3 bases and 2 bases respectively, with 17 bases between them. In germline, CDR1 is SGHTA, CDR2 FQGNSA. The CDR3 loop is CASSLEGATGTYEQYF. CDR3 sequence (DNA): TGTGCCAGCAGCTTGGAGGGTGCGACAGGGACCTACGAGCAGTACTTC.

The rearrangement joins TRBV5-6 to TRBJ2-7, with 7 bases that match TRBD1. Unmatched junction bases numbered 5, after V lost 4 bases and J lost 1 base. Germline V lookup: CDR1 SGHDT, CDR2 YYEEEE. The CDR3 spans 14 residues. This CDR3 is CASSQGEPSYEQYF. The CDR3 nucleotides are TGTGCCAGCAGCCAGGGGGAGCCTTCCTACGAGCAGTACTTC.

The chain employs TRBV7-9 and TRBJ2-4; D might be TRBD1 (6 bases). Trimming cost V 4 bases and J 3 bases, with 10 bases left between them. The CDR3 sequence is 14 residues long. From germline, CDR1 is SEHNR and CDR2 FQNEAQ (reference sequence). CDR3 sequence: CASSWPTGKNIQYF. The CDR3 bases are TGTGCCAGCAGCTGGCCGACAGGCAAAAACATTCAGTACTTC.

This chain joins TRBV19 and TRBJ1-1, with 7 bases identical to TRBD1. The CDR3 totals 14 residues. After removal of 3 bases from V and 2 bases from J, the junction contained 3 bases not matched to a gene. Germline values: CDR1 LNHDA, CDR2 SQIVND (reference sequence). In DNA, the CDR3 is TGTGCCAGTAGTATGGGACAGTTAAACACTGAAGCTTTCTTT. It codes for CASSMGQLNTEAFF.

The chain combines TRBV11-2 with TRBJ1-2, with 9 positions matching TRBD1. Germline assignment: CDR1 SGHAT and CDR2 FQNNGV. V shed 4 bases, J shed 4 bases, and the junction held 7 bases outside the gene matches. This CDR3 comprises 15 residues. The CDR3 DNA follows: TGTGCCAGCAGCTCTGCCCGGGACAGGGCCTATGGCTACACCTTC. It is translated as CASSSARDRAYGYTF.

In this sample, this clone turned up once. The genes are TRBV14 and TRBJ2-5; D possibly corresponds to TRBD2 (5 bases). The CDR3 has 16 amino acids. CDR1 and CDR2 from the germline V gene are SGHDN and FVKESK. V shed 3 bases and J shed 3 bases, with 17 bases lying between them. Here the CDR3 reads CASSHEEVQREETQYF. CDR3 sequence (DNA): TGTGCCAGCAGCCATGAGGAGGTGCAGAGGGAAGAGACCCAGTACTTC.

V and J are TRBV5-1 and TRBJ2-7; D is unclear. The CDR3 spans 13 residues. Trimming pared 3 bases from V and 3 bases from J, leaving 10 bases between. The germline CDR1 and CDR2 sequences are SGHRS and YFSETQ. CDR3 DNA sequence: TGCGCCAGCAGCTCCAGATCCAACTACGAGCAGTACTTC. It codes for CASSSRSNYEQYF.

The chain employs TRBV7-3 and TRBJ2-3; 8 bases agree with TRBD2. The germline V gene encodes CDR1 SGHTA and CDR2 FQGTGA. Trimming at V came to 3 bases and at J to 1 base, leaving 6 bases not matched to a gene. The CDR3 contains 16 residues. The DNA of the CDR3 is TGTGCCAGCAGCTTGGGTTGGCGGGAGGGCACAGATACGCAGTATTTT. Translating it yields CASSLGWREGTDTQYF.

Comment on this clone: Sequence at one end of the junction differs from germline and may be a read error. Other DNA variants within this sample encode the same CDR3. The chain recombines TRBV7-8 with TRBJ2-7, with D maybe TRBD2 (6 bases). The germline V gene encodes CDR1 SGHVS and CDR2 FQNEAQ. The CDR3 is 15 residues long. DNA of the CDR3: TGTGCCAGCAGTTTTTCCCGGGACTTCTCCTATGAGCAGTACTTC. This translates into CASSFSRDFSYEQYF.

The CDR3 spells CASSQDASSDRGSTEAFF. In DNA, the CDR3 is TGCGCCAGCAGCCAAGATGCTTCGTCGGACAGGGGATCCACTGAAGCTTTCTTT. This chain joins TRBV4-3 and TRBJ1-1, with 9 bases aligning to TRBD1. This CDR3 spans 18 amino acids. Germline V gene sequence: CDR1 LGHNA, CDR2 YSLEER. J was trimmed by 4 bases and V by 0 bases; bases with no gene match: 12.

The J gene is TRBJ2-1, the V gene TRBV7-3; D is possibly TRBD2 (5 bases). The CDR3 has 15 amino acids. V lost 5 bases, J lost 0 bases, and 11 bases lay in between. Germline assignment: CDR1 SGHTA and CDR2 FQGTGA. The CDR3 spells CASSLSRDSYNEQFF. Written as DNA, the CDR3 is TGTGCCAGCAGCCTCTCGAGGGACTCCTACAATGAGCAGTTCTTC. The full variable domain, with the rest looked up from reference TRBV7-3 and TRBJ2-1, is GAGVSQTPSNKVTEKGKYVELRCDPISGHTALYWYRQSLGQGPEFLIYFQGTGAADDSGLPNDRFFAVRPEGSVSTLKIQRTERGDSAVYLCASSLSRDSYNEQFFGPGTRLTVL.

The chain employs TRBV5-1 and TRBJ1-2; 9 nucleotides match TRBD1. The V gene's germline CDR1 is SGHRS and CDR2 YFSETQ. V shed 5 bases and J 6 bases; nucleotides not matched to a gene: 11. The CDR3 has 15 residues. CDR3 DNA: TGCGCCAGCAGATCGACCCCGGGACAGGGAGATGGCTACACCTTC. As protein: CASRSTPGQGDGYTF.

V and J are TRBV7-2 and TRBJ1-4; 7 nucleotides line up with TRBD1. Germline loops: CDR1 SGHTA, CDR2 FQGNSA. The CDR3 is 15 amino acids. The trim removed 5 bases at V and 8 bases at J, leaving 11 bases unmatched. CDR3 loop: CASSQWGTDSEKLFF. The DNA for the CDR3 is TGTGCCAGCAGCCAGTGGGGGACAGATTCGGAAAAACTGTTTTTT. The variable domain in full, completed from reference TRBV7-2 and TRBJ1-4, reads GAGVSQSPSNKVTEKGKDVELRCDPISGHTALYWYRQSLGQGLEFLIYFQGNSAPDKSGLPSDRFSAERTGGSVSTLTIQRTQQEDSAVYLCASSQWGTDSEKLFFGSGTQLSVL.